These 29 T cell receptor beta chains were sequenced from one sample in a study of beta chain features in type 1 diabetes. No antigens are known for them. cDNA synthesis used the whole RNA isolate, giving expressed TCRB sequences. Only in-frame clones appear in the TCRdb table, and some are missing; sequencing was by immunoSEQ multiplex PCR. The data contain roughly 280,000 clones, around 24% of them seen just once; the ten biggest clones take up around 0.013%. Findings of the study overall: Significant though moderate, a shortening of TCRB CDR3s appeared in all four CD4+ subsets of Type 1 diabetes patients.

The sequenced sample was naive CD4+ T cells from blood. These TCRs come from a woman aged 25 to 45 with type 1 diabetes.

The chain links TRBV4-1 to TRBJ2-5; 9 bases agree with TRBD2. CDR1 MGHRA and CDR2 YSYEKL come from the germline V gene. V lost 2 bases, J lost 4 bases, and 5 bases stayed unmatched. The CDR3 runs 15 residues. The CDR3 protein is CASSQLAGAPETQYF. The CDR3 region has the DNA TGCGCCAGCAGCCAATTAGCGGGAGCCCCAGAGACCCAGTACTTC.

The table lists this clone with a few counts. The chain couples TRBV7-3 to TRBJ2-2, with TRBD1 matching over 10 bases. V shed 5 bases and J 4 bases; nucleotides not matched to a gene: 4. Germline V lookup: CDR1 SGHTA, CDR2 FQGTGA. This CDR3 spans 15 amino acids. In DNA form, the CDR3 reads TGTGCCAGCAGCCCCCGGACAGGGGGCACCGGGGAGCTGTTTTTT. It encodes CASSPRTGGTGELFF.

This clone has more than one count but fewer than ten. This chain connects TRBV19 to TRBJ2-3; D is uncertain. The germline gives CDR1 LNHDA, CDR2 SQIVND (reference sequence). CDR3 length: 11 amino acids. Trimming took 4 bases from V and 4 from J, leaving 3 bases between them. The CDR3 is CASSTADTQYF. CDR3 DNA sequence: TGTGCCAGTAGTACGGCAGATACGCAGTATTTT.

This chain links TRBV30 with TRBJ1-1; 8 bases line up with TRBD1. Germline lookup yields CDR1 GTSNPN and CDR2 SVGIG (reference sequence). Losses at the gene ends were 3 bases for V and 6 bases for J; bases not matched to a gene: 9. CDR3 size: 14 residues. CDR3 in amino acids: CAWRYNRGFSEAFF. As DNA, the CDR3 is TGTGCCTGGAGGTATAACAGGGGGTTCTCTGAAGCTTTCTTT.

This clone was picked up a small number of times. The rearrangement links TRBV19 to TRBJ1-3; D gene uncertain. The CDR3 is 14 amino acids. Germline CDR1 is LNHDA and CDR2 is SQIVND (reference sequence). The germline V and J ends were trimmed by 9 bases and 0 bases, with 12 bases remaining between them. The CDR3 spells CASHNRASGNTIYF. The DNA of the CDR3 is TGTGCCAGCCACAACAGAGCCTCTGGAAACACCATATATTTT.

This clone has just a few counts. J is TRBJ2-1 and V is TRBV4-2; possibly TRBD2 for D (5 bases). Trimming removed 0 bases at V and 6 bases at J, with 12 bases between. CDR1 LGHNA and CDR2 YNFKEQ come from the germline V gene. CDR3 length equals 15 residues. The CDR3 is CASSQDLLEGNEQFF. In DNA, the CDR3 is TGTGCCAGCAGCCAAGATCTACTAGAGGGCAATGAGCAGTTCTTC.

With respect to this clone: Other DNA sequences in this specimen translate into the identical CDR3. The rearrangement uses TRBV30 and TRBJ2-7; D is perhaps TRBD1 (6 bases). The CDR3 consists of 12 residues. The V gene lost 2 bases and the J gene lost 4 bases, with 9 bases spanning the gap. Germline V gene lookup returns CDR1 GTSNPN and CDR2 SVGIG (reference sequence). This CDR3 is CAWSRQGYEQYF. For the CDR3, the DNA is TGTGCCTGGAGTCGCCAGGGGTACGAGCAGTACTTC. Using reference TRBV30 and TRBJ2-7 for the parts outside the CDR3, the full variable domain is SQTIHQWPATLVQPVGSPLSLECTVEGTSNPNLYWYRQAAGRGLQLLFYSVGIGQISSEVPQNLSASRPQDRQFILSSKKLLLSDSGFYLCAWSRQGYEQYFGPGTRLTVT.

The chain recombines TRBV5-1 with TRBJ2-7, with a weak D call TRBD1 (6 bases). V was shortened by 0 bases and J by 4 bases, with 14 bases between the two germline ends. The germline V gene encodes CDR1 SGHRS and CDR2 YFSETQ. CDR3 length: 15 amino acids. The CDR3 here is CASSLDGGITYEQYF. CDR3 in DNA: TGCGCCAGCAGCTTGGATGGGGGCATAACGTACGAGCAGTACTTC.

The rearrangement links TRBV6-6 to TRBJ1-2; TRBD1 is a possible D gene (6 bases). The germline V gene has CDR1 MNHNY and CDR2 SVGAGI (reference sequence). CDR3 length: 16 residues. The V end lost 5 bases, the J end lost 0 bases, and 16 bases lay between the germline ends. The CDR3 sequence: CASSKTGAGANYGYTF. The CDR3 DNA follows: TGTGCCAGCAGTAAGACAGGCGCGGGGGCTAACTATGGCTACACCTTC.

The rearrangement links TRBV11-2 to TRBJ2-7; 9 bases fit TRBD1. Germline V gene lookup returns CDR1 SGHAT and CDR2 FQNNGV. Unmatched junction bases numbered 9, after V lost 7 bases and J lost 2 bases. The CDR3 consists of 15 residues. This chain's CDR3 is CASNNPGQGTYEQYF. CDR3 sequence (DNA): TGTGCCAGCAACAACCCGGGACAGGGCACCTACGAGCAGTACTTC.

This clone appeared a few times. The chain is built from TRBV30 and TRBJ2-5, with 15 bases fitting TRBD2. J lost 0 bases, V lost 3 bases, and 8 bases had no gene match. The CDR3 has 18 residues. Germline CDR1 GTSNPN, CDR2 SVGIG (reference sequence). Here the CDR3 DNA reads TGTGCCTGGAGCACTGGGACTAGCGGGAGGACGTACCAAGAGACCCAGTACTTC. This translates into CAWSTGTSGRTYQETQYF.

This rearrangement joins TRBV10-3 to TRBJ2-1; no reliable D call. Germline CDR1 ENHRY, CDR2 SYGVKD. This CDR3 spans 14 amino acids. V lost 5 bases, J lost 4 bases, and 12 bases lay in between. CDR3 nucleotide sequence: TGTGCCATCAGTCCCCGTTCGCGTTACAATGAGCAGTTCTTC. Its translation: CAISPRSRYNEQFF.

This rearrangement joins TRBV5-1 to TRBJ2-1; 15 nucleotides line up with TRBD2. The CDR3 contains 17 residues. Unmatched junction bases numbered 9, after V lost 3 bases and J lost 8 bases. Germline V CDR1 and CDR2: SGHRS, YFSETQ. CDR3 DNA: TGCGCCAGCAGCTCTTCTGGACTAGCGGGAGGGGTCGATGAGCAGTTCTTC. This codes for CASSSSGLAGGVDEQFF.

This clone appeared a few times. The chain is built from TRBV9 and TRBJ2-3; TRBD2 aligns across 8 bases. V was pared by 2 bases and J by 2 bases, with 7 bases of the junction left unmatched. The CDR3 covers 16 residues. Germline V gene data show CDR1 as SGDLS and CDR2 as YYNGEE. The chain's CDR3 is CASSVGAGGYTDTQYF. In DNA, the CDR3 is TGTGCCAGCAGCGTTGGGGCGGGAGGTTACACAGATACGCAGTATTTT.

V and J are TRBV27 and TRBJ2-7; 9 bases are a match to TRBD1. The CDR3 runs 13 residues. Germline CDR1 and CDR2: MNHEY and SMNVEV (reference sequence). The junction had 2 bases not matched to a gene; V was cut back by 5 bases and J by 3 bases. CDR3 amino acids: CASSGTGYYEQYF. In DNA form, the CDR3 reads TGTGCCAGCAGTGGGACAGGGTACTACGAGCAGTACTTC.

In DNA form, the CDR3 reads TGTGCCAGCAGCGACTCGGGTGCGGGCGAGCAGTACTTC. Translating gives CASSDSGAGEQYF. J is TRBJ2-7 and V is TRBV14; a possible D gene is TRBD2 (5 bases). V dropped 5 bases and J dropped 6 bases, with 14 bases sitting between them. The CDR3 has 13 residues. Germline CDR1 is SGHDN and CDR2 is FVKESK.

The chain has TRBV7-9 and TRBJ1-1, with D maybe TRBD1 (6 bases). CDR1 and CDR2 from the germline V gene are SEHNR and FQNEAQ (reference sequence). Trimming took off 7 bases at V and 3 bases at J, with 9 bases between the two ends. This CDR3 has 12 amino acids. Here the CDR3 DNA reads TGTGCCAGCACCCCAGGGGACACTGAAGCTTTCTTT. Residues: CASTPGDTEAFF.

The chain has TRBV27 and TRBJ1-2; 9 bases line up with TRBD1. Trimming at V came to 3 bases and at J to 5 bases, leaving 4 bases not matched to a gene. CDR1 is MNHEY, CDR2 SMNVEV, per germline (reference sequence). This CDR3 has 14 residues. CDR3 loop: CASSLRQGEYGYTF. As DNA, the CDR3 is TGTGCCAGCAGTTTGAGACAGGGGGAATATGGCTACACCTTC.

The gene calls are TRBV30 and TRBJ2-7; TRBD2 aligns across 7 bases. V shed 0 bases, J shed 6 bases, and the junction held 5 bases outside the gene matches. Germline assignment: CDR1 GTSNPN and CDR2 SVGIG (reference sequence). The length of the CDR3 is 13 residues. The CDR3 sequence is CAWSVMRGSEQYF. The CDR3 nucleotides read TGTGCCTGGAGTGTAATGCGGGGGTCCGAGCAGTACTTC.

The CDR3 sequence: CASTPTSGSGEQYF. In DNA, the CDR3 is TGTGCCAGCACCCCGACTAGCGGGAGTGGGGAGCAGTACTTC. The chain uses TRBV2 and TRBJ2-7; 12 bases are a match to TRBD2. With V trimmed by 7 bases and J by 7 bases, 8 bases remained unmatched. The CDR3 is 14 amino acids. CDR1 and CDR2 (germline): SNHLY, FYNNEI.

The chain combines TRBV28 with TRBJ1-1, with D maybe TRBD1 (5 bases). Germline CDR1 reads MDHEN; CDR2 reads SYDVKM. This CDR3 comprises 13 residues. Between the trimmed V and J ends, which lost 6 bases and 7 bases, there was a span of 15 bases. As DNA, the CDR3 is TGTGCCAGCAGCCCCGTGGGGCTGGTTGAAGCTTTCTTT. Translation gives CASSPVGLVEAFF.

The chain is built from TRBV2 and TRBJ2-1; 8 bases align to TRBD2. V gave up 6 bases and J gave up 2 bases; unmatched junction bases: 3. The length of the CDR3 is 14 residues. Germline CDR1 is SNHLY and CDR2 is FYNNEI. The CDR3 here is CASRETSAYNEQFF. Written as DNA, the CDR3 is TGTGCCAGCAGGGAGACTAGCGCCTACAATGAGCAGTTCTTC.

In its sample, this clone was seen a few times. This chain links TRBV5-1 with TRBJ2-2, with a possible D match to TRBD2 (5 bases). This CDR3 is built from 15 residues. V shed 5 bases and J shed 2 bases, with 13 bases lying between them. Germline CDR1 and CDR2: SGHRS and YFSETQ. CDR3 residues: CASRPPGINTGELFF. The DNA of the CDR3 is TGCGCCAGCAGACCTCCCGGGATCAACACCGGGGAGCTGTTTTTT.

This clone was observed a handful of times. The rearrangement links TRBV2 to TRBJ2-5; TRBD2 is a possible D gene (6 bases). The CDR3 runs to 13 residues. Between the trimmed V and J ends, which lost 5 bases and 2 bases, there was a span of 9 bases. In germline, CDR1 is SNHLY, CDR2 FYNNEI. The CDR3 DNA follows: TGTGCCAGCAGTCCAGGGACTCAAGAGACCCAGTACTTC. Translation: CASSPGTQETQYF.

This chain connects TRBV7-3 to TRBJ2-5; 7 bases fit TRBD1. Germline lookup yields CDR1 SGHTA and CDR2 FQGTGA. After removal of 5 bases from V and 4 bases from J, the junction contained 7 bases not matched to a gene. CDR3 length equals 14 residues. CDR3: CASSPYRGRETQYF. For the CDR3, the DNA is TGTGCCAGCAGCCCATACAGGGGACGAGAGACCCAGTACTTC.

This clone was detected only a few times. This sequence joins TRBV2 and TRBJ2-1; a weak D match, TRBD2 (5 bases). V lost 6 bases, J lost 9 bases, and 12 bases lay in between. CDR1 is SNHLY and CDR2 is FYNNEI in the germline V gene. This CDR3 spans 12 amino acids. The DNA for the CDR3 is TGTGCCAGCAGACCACTAGTAAGTGAGCAGTTCTTC. It encodes CASRPLVSEQFF.

The chain carries TRBV9 and TRBJ1-5; 7 bases match TRBD1. The V segment lost 1 base and the J segment 1 base; nucleotides outside the gene matches: 2. The CDR3 runs 15 residues. The germline CDR1 and CDR2 sequences are SGDLS and YYNGEE. The CDR3 coding sequence is TGTGCCAGCAGCGTAACAGGGGCCAGCAATCAGCCCCAGCATTTT. Protein: CASSVTGASNQPQHF.

This rearrangement joins TRBV2 to TRBJ2-1, with TRBD2 identical over 7 bases. V lost 4 bases and J lost 1; bases outside the gene matches: 4. CDR1 is SNHLY, CDR2 FYNNEI, per germline. The CDR3 contains 15 residues. The DNA of the CDR3 is TGTGCCAGCAGTGTCCAGCGGGGTTCCTACAATGAGCAGTTCTTC. This sequence encodes CASSVQRGSYNEQFF.

The rearrangement links TRBV30 to TRBJ1-1; D is perhaps TRBD1 (6 bases). Trimming removed 3 bases at V and 2 bases at J, with 19 bases between. This CDR3 comprises 16 residues. The V gene's germline CDR1 is GTSNPN and CDR2 SVGIG (reference sequence). The CDR3 protein is CAWRKDGQLPNTEAFF. The CDR3 DNA reads as TGTGCCTGGAGGAAAGACGGACAGCTACCTAACACTGAAGCTTTCTTT.